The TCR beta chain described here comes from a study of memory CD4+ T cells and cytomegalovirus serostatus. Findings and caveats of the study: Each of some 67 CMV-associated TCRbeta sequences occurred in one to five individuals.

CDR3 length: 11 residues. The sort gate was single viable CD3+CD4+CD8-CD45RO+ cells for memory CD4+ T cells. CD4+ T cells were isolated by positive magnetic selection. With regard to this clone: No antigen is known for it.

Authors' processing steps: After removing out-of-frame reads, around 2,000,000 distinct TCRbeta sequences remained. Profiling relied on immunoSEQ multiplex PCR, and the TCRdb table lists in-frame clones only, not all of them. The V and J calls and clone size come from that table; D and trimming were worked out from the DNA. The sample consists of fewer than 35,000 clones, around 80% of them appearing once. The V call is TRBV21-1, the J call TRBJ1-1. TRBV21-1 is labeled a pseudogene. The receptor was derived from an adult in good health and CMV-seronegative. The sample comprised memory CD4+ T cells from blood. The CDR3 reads CASPGRTEAFF. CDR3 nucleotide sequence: TGTGCCAGCCCAGGGAGAACTGAAGCTTTCTTT.